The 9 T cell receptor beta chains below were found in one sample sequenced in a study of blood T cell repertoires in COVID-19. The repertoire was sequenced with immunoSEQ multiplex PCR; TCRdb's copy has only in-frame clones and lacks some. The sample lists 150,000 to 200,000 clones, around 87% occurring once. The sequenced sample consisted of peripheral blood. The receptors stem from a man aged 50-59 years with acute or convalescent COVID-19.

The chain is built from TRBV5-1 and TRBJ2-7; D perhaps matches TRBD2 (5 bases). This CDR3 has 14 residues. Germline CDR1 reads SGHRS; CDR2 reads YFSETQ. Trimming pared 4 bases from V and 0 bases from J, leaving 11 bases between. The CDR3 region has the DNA TGCGCCAGCAGCGGGGAGATTAGCTCCTACGAGCAGTACTTC. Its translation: CASSGEISSYEQYF.

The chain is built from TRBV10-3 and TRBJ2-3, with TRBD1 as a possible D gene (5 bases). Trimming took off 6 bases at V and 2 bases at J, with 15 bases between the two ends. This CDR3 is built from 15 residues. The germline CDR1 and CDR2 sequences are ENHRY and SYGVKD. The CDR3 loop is CAIRDTQNYTDTQYF. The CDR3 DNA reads TGTGCCATCAGGGACACCCAGAATTACACAGATACGCAGTATTTT.

The CDR3 DNA sequence: TGTGCCAGTAGTATCACCCGGGGGTCCTACGAGCAGTACTTC. Translation: CASSITRGSYEQYF. The chain has TRBV19 and TRBJ2-7; TRBD2 is a possible D gene (6 bases). V was trimmed by 3 bases and J by 1 base, leaving 10 bases between them. There are 14 residues in the CDR3. Germline V gene lookup returns CDR1 LNHDA and CDR2 SQIVND (reference sequence).

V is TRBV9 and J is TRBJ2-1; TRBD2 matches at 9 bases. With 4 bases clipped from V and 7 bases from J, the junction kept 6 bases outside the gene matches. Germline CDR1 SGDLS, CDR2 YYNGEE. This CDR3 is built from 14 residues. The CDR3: CASSFSGGGNEQFF. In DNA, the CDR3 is TGTGCCAGCAGCTTTAGCGGGGGCGGGAATGAGCAGTTCTTC.

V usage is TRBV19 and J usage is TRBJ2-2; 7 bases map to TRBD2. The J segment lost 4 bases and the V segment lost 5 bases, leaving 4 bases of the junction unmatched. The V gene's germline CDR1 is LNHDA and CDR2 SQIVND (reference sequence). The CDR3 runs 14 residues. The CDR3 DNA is TGTGCCAGTAGTGAGCGGGGATCCACCGGGGAGCTGTTTTTT. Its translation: CASSERGSTGELFF. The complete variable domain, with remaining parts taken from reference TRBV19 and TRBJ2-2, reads DGGITQSPKYLFRKEGQNVTLSCEQNLNHDAMYWYRQDPGQGLRLIYYSQIVNDFQKGDIAEGYSVSREKKESFPLTVTSAQKNPTAFYLCASSERGSTGELFFGEGSRLTVL.

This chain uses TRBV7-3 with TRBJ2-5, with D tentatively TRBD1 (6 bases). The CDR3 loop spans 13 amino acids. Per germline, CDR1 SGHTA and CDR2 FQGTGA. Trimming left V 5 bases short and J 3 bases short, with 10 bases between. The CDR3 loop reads CASSTDRKETQYF. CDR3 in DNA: TGTGCCAGCAGCACGGACAGAAAAGAGACCCAGTACTTC. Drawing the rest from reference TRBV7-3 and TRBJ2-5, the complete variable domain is GAGVSQTPSNKVTEKGKYVELRCDPISGHTALYWYRQSLGQGPEFLIYFQGTGAADDSGLPNDRFFAVRPEGSVSTLKIQRTERGDSAVYLCASSTDRKETQYFGPGTRLLVL.

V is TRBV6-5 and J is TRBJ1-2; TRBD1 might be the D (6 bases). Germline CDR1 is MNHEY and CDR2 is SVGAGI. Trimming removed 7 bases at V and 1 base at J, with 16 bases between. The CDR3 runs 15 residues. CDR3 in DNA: TGTGCCAGCAACCCGACAGGCAAGATTAACTATGGCTACACCTTC. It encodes CASNPTGKINYGYTF.

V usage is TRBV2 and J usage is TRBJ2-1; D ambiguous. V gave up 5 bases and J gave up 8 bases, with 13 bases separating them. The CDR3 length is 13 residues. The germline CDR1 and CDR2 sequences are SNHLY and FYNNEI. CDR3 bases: TGTGCCAGCAGTCAGAGTGGGCTGGATGAGCAGTTCTTC. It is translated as CASSQSGLDEQFF.

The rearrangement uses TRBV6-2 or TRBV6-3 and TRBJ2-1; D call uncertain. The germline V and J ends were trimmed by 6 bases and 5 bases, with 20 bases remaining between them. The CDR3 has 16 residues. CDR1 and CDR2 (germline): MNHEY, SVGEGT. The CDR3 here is CASRYQPEIEDNEQFF. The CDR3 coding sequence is TGTGCCAGCAGGTACCAACCTGAGATAGAGGACAATGAGCAGTTCTTC.